This TCR beta chain appears in the sequencing data of a study of blood T cell repertoires in COVID-19. Trimming at V came to 5 bases and at J to 8 bases, leaving 8 bases not matched to a gene. The CDR3 is made up of 13 amino acids. Germline-derived CDR1 and CDR2 are SNHLY and FYNNEI. Original data processing: Amplification of reference gene primers was used by the study to estimate nucleated cell counts. The table came from immunoSEQ multiplex PCR; TCRdb's copy has only in-frame clones and leaves some out. The V and J calls and clone size are taken from that table; D and trimming were inferred from the DNA. Of under 200,000 clones listed, about 88% are singletons.

This receptor was identified in a woman in her fifties or sixties with COVID-19, enrolled during active disease. Input material: peripheral blood. The chain combines TRBV2 with TRBJ1-2; 7 bases fit TRBD1. CDR3 bases: TGTGCCAGCAGTCTCCGGGACAGCGGCGGCTACACCTTC. Protein product: CASSLRDSGGYTF.